This T cell receptor (beta chain) was found in a study of T cell responses to AZD1222 COVID-19 vaccine. Study-wide background: Second doses at about 4 or about 12 weeks were pooled.

The CDR3 totals 14 residues. The V end lost 2 bases, the J end lost 5 bases, and 10 bases lay between the germline ends. Germline lookup yields CDR1 SGHTA and CDR2 FQGNSA. Concerning this clone: Its antigen is undetermined.

Whole-study results and caveats: The study found Spike-specific TCR breadth and depth rose after two AZD1222 doses. The donor cohort was predominantly white British with a female majority, and clonal diversity may have been underestimated.

Profiling relied on immunoSEQ multiplex PCR, and the TCRdb table lists in-frame clones only, not all of them. The sample comprises about 140,000 clones, approximately 83% of which are singletons, and around 8% rests with the top ten. This sequence joins TRBV7-2 and TRBJ2-1; D is undetermined. This TCR was recovered from an adult in good health. The sequences come from peripheral blood, collected on day 0 of AZD1222 vaccination. This chain's CDR3 is CASSLTSGNNEQFF. CDR3 DNA sequence: TGTGCCAGCAGCTTAACCTCGGGCAACAATGAGCAGTTCTTC.